Shown below are 28 T cell receptor beta chains from a single sample sequenced in a study of blood T cell repertoires in COVID-19. Assay used: immunoSEQ multiplex PCR; TCRdb lists only in-frame clones, some missing. This table holds tens of thousands of clones, roughly 90% found once. Sample: peripheral blood. All receptors derive from an older man with acute or convalescent COVID-19.

The DNA of the CDR3 is TGTGCCAGCAGTGAAGCCGGGACAGTGAGCTCCTACGAGCAGTACTTC. This gives the protein CASSEAGTVSSYEQYF. The chain has TRBV6-1 and TRBJ2-7; 7 bases map to TRBD1. The CDR3 totals 16 residues. The germline V gene has CDR1 MNHNS and CDR2 SASEGT. V was pared by 0 bases and J by 0 bases, with 5 bases of the junction left unmatched.

The chain employs TRBV15 and TRBJ2-4; 9 bases are shared with TRBD2. The germline V gene encodes CDR1 LNHNV and CDR2 YYDKDF (reference sequence). This CDR3 contains 14 residues. After removal of 4 bases from V and 8 bases from J, the junction contained 6 bases not matched to a gene. For the CDR3, the DNA is TGTGCCACCAGCAAGGTTAGCGGGAGTGACATTCAGTACTTC. This sequence encodes CATSKVSGSDIQYF.

The chain recombines TRBV2 with TRBJ2-1, with D perhaps TRBD1 (6 bases). Germline values: CDR1 SNHLY, CDR2 FYNNEI. The CDR3 has 14 residues. V dropped 9 bases and J dropped 3 bases, with 15 bases sitting between them. The CDR3 loop reads CARGRQDIYNEQFF. The DNA of the CDR3 is TGTGCCAGAGGAAGACAGGATATCTACAATGAGCAGTTCTTC. The full variable domain, completed using reference TRBV2 and TRBJ2-1, is EPEVTQTPSHQVTQMGQEVILRCVPISNHLYFYWYRQILGQKVEFLVSFYNNEISEKSEIFDDQFSVERPDGSNFTLKIRSTKLEDSAMYFCARGRQDIYNEQFFGPGTRLTVL.

The chain links TRBV28 to TRBJ2-1, with D perhaps TRBD1 (7 bases). The CDR3 totals 14 residues. CDR1 is MDHEN, CDR2 SYDVKM, per germline. V gave up 5 bases and J gave up 7 bases, with 15 bases separating them. CDR3 DNA sequence: TGTGCCAGCAGTCGGCGGGACAGAGGGAATGAGCAGTTCTTC. Protein product: CASSRRDRGNEQFF.

The chain joins TRBV19 to TRBJ2-2, with D tentatively TRBD2 (6 bases). V was clipped by 2 bases and J by 2 bases, with 12 bases between them. The CDR3 has 16 amino acids. Germline CDR1 and CDR2: LNHDA and SQIVND (reference sequence). CDR3 residues: CASSITSGLNTGELFF. The DNA of the CDR3 is TGTGCCAGTAGTATAACCAGCGGGTTAAACACCGGGGAGCTGTTTTTT.

The J gene is TRBJ2-7, the V gene TRBV27; possibly TRBD2 for D (7 bases). The CDR3 sequence is 18 residues long. Trimming shortened V by 3 bases and J by 3 bases, and 24 bases separated the two germline ends. Germline CDR1 is MNHEY and CDR2 is SMNVEV (reference sequence). The CDR3 protein is CASSLRASGYGGHYEQYF. CDR3 sequence (DNA): TGTGCCAGCAGTTTGCGGGCTAGCGGCTATGGGGGGCACTACGAGCAGTACTTC.

The V and J genes are TRBV19 and TRBJ2-3; the match to TRBD2 covers 11 bases. Losses at the gene ends were 4 bases for V and 1 base for J; bases not matched to a gene: 4. Germline lookup yields CDR1 LNHDA and CDR2 SQIVND (reference sequence). The CDR3 is 16 amino acids. The CDR3 DNA is TGTGCCAGTAGTACCACTAGCGGGGGCGGCACAGATACGCAGTATTTT. It is translated as CASSTTSGGGTDTQYF.

The table lists this clone with a count of one. The chain employs TRBV5-1 and TRBJ2-5; perhaps TRBD2 as D (6 bases). V dropped 0 bases and J dropped 2 bases, with 11 bases sitting between them. The CDR3 loop spans 15 amino acids. Germline V lookup: CDR1 SGHRS, CDR2 YFSETQ. The CDR3 DNA sequence: TGCGCCAGCAGCTTGGGTCGCGGGGTGCAAGAGACCCAGTACTTC. Its protein is CASSLGRGVQETQYF.

The chain uses TRBV2 and TRBJ1-6, with D perhaps TRBD1 (5 bases). CDR3 size: 13 residues. Per the germline V gene, CDR1 is SNHLY and CDR2 is FYNNEI. Trimming left V 11 bases short and J 4 bases short, with 12 bases between. CDR3: CAEGEGYNSPLHF. CDR3 sequence (DNA): TGTGCCGAAGGGGAGGGGTATAATTCACCCCTCCACTTT.

This clone occurred once. The V call is TRBV28, the J call TRBJ1-1, with 9 bases aligning to TRBD1. The CDR3 covers 14 residues. The germline V gene has CDR1 MDHEN and CDR2 SYDVKM. Unmatched junction bases numbered 12, after V lost 11 bases and J lost 5 bases. The CDR3: CAARTGGGGTEAFF. CDR3 DNA sequence: TGTGCCGCCAGAACAGGGGGCGGCGGGACTGAAGCTTTCTTT.

The chain is built from TRBV18 and TRBJ1-4; D may be TRBD1 (5 bases). V lost 3 bases and J 8 bases, leaving 10 bases between the germline ends. Looked up from germline, CDR1 is KGHSH and CDR2 is LQKENI. The CDR3 extends over 13 amino acids. The CDR3 sequence is CASSPRGEEKLFF. The CDR3 DNA is TGTGCCAGCTCACCGCGGGGCGAAGAAAAACTGTTTTTT.

V usage is TRBV7-2 and J usage is TRBJ2-1, with TRBD2 as a possible D gene (6 bases). This CDR3 has 15 amino acids. V lost 5 bases, J lost 3 bases, and 14 bases lay in between. CDR1 and CDR2 (germline): SGHTA, FQGNSA. The CDR3 spells CASSPQGGYYNEQFF. For the CDR3, the DNA is TGTGCCAGCAGCCCTCAAGGAGGGTACTACAATGAGCAGTTCTTC.

The rearrangement joins TRBV6-5 to TRBJ2-1; 9 nucleotides line up with TRBD2. In germline, CDR1 is MNHEY, CDR2 SVGAGI. V shed 6 bases and J 3 bases; nucleotides not matched to a gene: 6. CDR3 size: 15 residues. CDR3 sequence reads: CASRQTSGIYNEQFF. CDR3 nucleotides: TGTGCCAGCAGACAGACTAGCGGAATCTACAATGAGCAGTTCTTC.

This sequence joins TRBV18 and TRBJ1-3; D not resolved. V gave up 2 bases and J gave up 4 bases, with 9 bases separating them. The CDR3 is 14 amino acids. CDR1 is KGHSH and CDR2 is LQKENI in the germline V gene. In DNA, the CDR3 is TGTGCCAGCTCACCAAACGGTGCCGGAAACACCATATATTTT. It specifies CASSPNGAGNTIYF.

This chain connects TRBV18 to TRBJ1-5; 7 nucleotides line up with TRBD1. The germline V gene encodes CDR1 KGHSH and CDR2 LQKENI. There are 13 residues in the CDR3. With 5 bases clipped from V and 7 bases from J, the junction kept 5 bases outside the gene matches. The CDR3 is CASSEQGYQPQHF. Here the CDR3 DNA reads TGTGCCAGCTCAGAACAGGGGTACCAGCCCCAGCATTTT. Based on the CDR3 plus reference TRBV18 and TRBJ1-5, the full variable domain is NAGVMQNPRHLVRRRGQEARLRCSPMKGHSHVYWYRQLPEEGLKFMVYLQKENIIDESGMPKERFSAEFPKEGPSILRIQQVVRGDSAAYFCASSEQGYQPQHFGDGTRLSIL.

The chain uses TRBV6-5 and TRBJ1-2, with a possible D match to TRBD1 (6 bases). V was trimmed by 6 bases and J by 4 bases, leaving 15 bases between them. Germline-derived CDR1 and CDR2 are MNHEY and SVGAGI. This CDR3 region has 14 residues. In nucleotides, the CDR3 is TGTGCCAGCAGCACAGGCGGACAGAGCTATGGCTACACCTTC. It is translated as CASSTGGQSYGYTF.

The chain uses TRBV3-1 (or the pseudogene TRBV3-2) and TRBJ2-2; TRBD1 agrees at 8 bases. CDR3 size: 14 residues. The germline gives CDR1 LGHDT, CDR2 YNNKEL (reference sequence). The trim removed 10 bases at V and 6 bases at J, leaving 10 bases unmatched. Here the CDR3 DNA reads TGTGCCACTCGGACAGGGAGTAACTCCGGGGAGCTGTTTTTT. This translates into CATRTGSNSGELFF.

This chain uses TRBV28 with TRBJ2-2; 8 bases fit TRBD1. The CDR3 is 15 residues long. V was pared by 7 bases and J by 4 bases, with 8 bases of the junction left unmatched. Germline V gene lookup returns CDR1 MDHEN and CDR2 SYDVKM. The CDR3 sequence is CASMGTRGRTGELFF. The CDR3 region has the DNA TGTGCCAGCATGGGAACCAGGGGGCGCACCGGGGAGCTGTTTTTT. The full variable domain, rest sourced from reference TRBV28 and TRBJ2-2, is DVKVTQSSRYLVKRTGEKVFLECVQDMDHENMFWYRQDPGLGLRLIYFSYDVKMKEKGDIPEGYSVSREKKERFSLILESASTNQTSMYLCASMGTRGRTGELFFGEGSRLTVL.

This sequence joins TRBV2 and TRBJ1-6; D is uncertain. Germline V gene lookup returns CDR1 SNHLY and CDR2 FYNNEI. The CDR3 has 15 residues. Trimming left V 6 bases short and J 0 bases short, with 9 bases between. As DNA, the CDR3 is TGTGCCAGCAGGGAGGAGAGCTCCTATAATTCACCCCTCCACTTT. Translation gives CASREESSYNSPLHF. Full variable domain (missing parts from reference TRBV2 and TRBJ1-6): EPEVTQTPSHQVTQMGQEVILRCVPISNHLYFYWYRQILGQKVEFLVSFYNNEISEKSEIFDDQFSVERPDGSNFTLKIRSTKLEDSAMYFCASREESSYNSPLHFGNGTRLTVT.

This clone has just one count. The chain is built from TRBV7-9 and TRBJ2-3; D not certain. The length of the CDR3 is 14 residues. V was trimmed by 2 bases and J by 2 bases, leaving 8 bases between them. Germline V gene sequence: CDR1 SEHNR, CDR2 FQNEAQ (reference sequence). Here the CDR3 reads CASSLNSDTDTQYF. DNA for the CDR3: TGTGCCAGCAGCTTAAATTCAGACACAGATACGCAGTATTTT.

The V and J genes are TRBV9 and TRBJ2-1; 9 nucleotides align to TRBD1. Trimming at V came to 4 bases and at J to 3 bases, leaving 8 bases not matched to a gene. Germline V gene lookup returns CDR1 SGDLS and CDR2 YYNGEE. The CDR3 covers 16 residues. CDR3 loop: CASSLRPGQGYNEQFF. The CDR3 DNA is TGTGCCAGCAGCCTTCGACCGGGACAGGGCTACAATGAGCAGTTCTTC.

This clone was seen only once. The chain joins TRBV7-2 to TRBJ2-7; 9 bases line up with TRBD1. This CDR3 is built from 18 residues. V gave up 7 bases and J gave up 3 bases; unmatched junction bases: 19. Germline assignment: CDR1 SGHTA and CDR2 FQGNSA. CDR3 DNA: TGTGCCAGCACCCTAAACGGGGGACAGGGACTCTTGATCTACGAGCAGTACTTC. Amino acid sequence: CASTLNGGQGLLIYEQYF.

The V gene is TRBV5-5, the J gene TRBJ1-5; TRBD1 matches at 7 bases. This CDR3 has 14 amino acids. V trimming: 0 bases; J trimming: 6 bases; junction bases outside the gene matches: 3. Germline loops: CDR1 SGHKS, CDR2 YYEKEE (reference sequence). The CDR3 DNA reads TGTGCCAGCAGCTTGGAAGGGGGCGGTCAGCCCCAGCATTTT. Its protein is CASSLEGGGQPQHF.

The chain employs TRBV10-1 and TRBJ2-1, with 10 bases fitting TRBD2. The length of the CDR3 is 14 residues. The germline gives CDR1 WNHNN, CDR2 SYGVQD (reference sequence). The V segment lost 2 bases and the J segment 8 bases; nucleotides outside the gene matches: 3. The CDR3, as DNA: TGCGCCAGCAGTGAGCTAGCGGGGGTGGATGAGCAGTTCTTC. Translating gives CASSELAGVDEQFF.

The chain carries TRBV5-6 and TRBJ2-4, with D perhaps TRBD1 (6 bases). The V end was cut by 4 bases, the J end by 0 bases, with 14 bases between. The CDR3 length is 16 residues. CDR1 SGHDT and CDR2 YYEEEE come from the germline V gene. The CDR3: CASSQGQILAKNIQYF. CDR3 nucleotide sequence: TGTGCCAGCAGCCAAGGACAGATCCTAGCCAAAAACATTCAGTACTTC.

This sequence joins TRBV24-1 and TRBJ2-6, with D possibly matching TRBD1 (6 bases). The CDR3 sequence is 15 residues long. The germline V gene encodes CDR1 KGHDR and CDR2 SFDVKD. V was shortened by 5 bases and J by 3 bases, with 10 bases between the two germline ends. CDR3 coding DNA: TGTGCCACCAGTGCCAACAGGGTTGGGGCCAACGTCCTGACTTTC. Its translation: CATSANRVGANVLTF.

The J gene is TRBJ2-7, the V gene TRBV6-5, with a tentative D call TRBD2 (6 bases). The CDR3 loop spans 13 amino acids. Germline V gives CDR1 MNHEY, CDR2 SVGAGI. Trimming left V 4 bases short and J 5 bases short, with 12 bases between. The CDR3 sequence is CASSSRLGDEQYF. DNA for the CDR3: TGTGCCAGCAGTTCAAGACTAGGCGACGAGCAGTACTTC.

This clone was picked up a small number of times. The chain employs TRBV7-8 and TRBJ2-7, with 9 bases matching TRBD1. V shed 1 base and J 1 base; nucleotides not matched to a gene: 2. The CDR3 has 15 amino acids. CDR1 and CDR2 from the germline V gene are SGHVS and FQNEAQ. This chain's CDR3 is CASSLEGTGSYEQYF. CDR3 nucleotides: TGTGCCAGCAGCTTAGAGGGGACAGGGTCCTACGAGCAGTACTTC.